Below, 32 T cell receptor beta chains from the same sample are listed, as sequenced in a study of T-cell memory formation after mild COVID-19. MiXCR, applied by TCRdb to the 5' RACE reads, yields one record per CDR3 protein. The table includes hundreds of thousands of distinct CDR3 sequences, just over 20% detected once. The sequenced sample was PBMCs or a T cell subset sorted from them (not recorded which). The receptors here all came from an adult woman who had mild COVID-19 (a few samples of this study predate the infection). Cell type and time point are not known.

This clonotype appeared a few times. This sequence joins TRBV29-1 and TRBJ1-1; the D gene is possibly TRBD1 (6 bases). The CDR3 contains 11 residues. Trimming shortened V by 4 bases and J by 12 bases, and 15 bases separated the two germline ends. CDR1 SQVTM and CDR2 ANQGSEA come from the germline V gene. CDR3 sequence (DNA): TGCAGCGTTGTCACGGGACAAGGTACTTTCTTT. This codes for CSVVTGQGTFF.

The chain joins TRBV20-1 to TRBJ2-7; D possibly corresponds to TRBD1 (6 bases). The ends were cut back, 8 bases at V and 0 bases at J, with 14 bases in the middle. The CDR3 consists of 13 residues. The germline V gene has CDR1 DFQATT and CDR2 SNEGSKA (reference sequence). CDR3 nucleotides: TGCAGTTACCGCGGACAGAGCTCCTACGAGCAGTACTTC. Protein sequence: CSYRGQSSYEQYF.

V and J are TRBV10-3 and TRBJ1-1, with a weak D call TRBD1 (5 bases). Trimming pared 6 bases from V and 4 bases from J, leaving 12 bases between. The CDR3 consists of 13 residues. Germline loops: CDR1 ENHRY, CDR2 SYGVKD. The CDR3 DNA is TGTGCCATCAGCCCAGCCGGGACCACTGAAGCTTTCTTT. This sequence encodes CAISPAGTTEAFF.

This clonotype has only a few counts. The chain combines TRBV7-8 with TRBJ2-5, with TRBD2 matching over 9 bases. The CDR3 extends over 16 amino acids. Looked up from germline, CDR1 is SGHVS and CDR2 is FQNEAQ. Germline trimming cut 6 bases from V and 1 base from J; bases unmatched to any gene: 9. Written as DNA, the CDR3 is TGTGCCAGCAGTTCCGGACTAGCGCTATCCCAAGAGACCCAGTACTTC. Amino acids: CASSSGLALSQETQYF.

The J gene is TRBJ2-5, the V gene TRBV3-1; TRBD2 matches 7 bases. Germline lookup yields CDR1 LGHDT and CDR2 YNNKEL (reference sequence). With V trimmed by 8 bases and J by 5 bases, 11 bases remained unmatched. CDR3 length: 14 amino acids. DNA of the CDR3: TGTGCCAGCCGCCCTAGGGGAGGGACGGAGACCCAGTACTTC. This encodes CASRPRGGTETQYF.

J is TRBJ2-1 and V is TRBV11-3; no reliable D call. The CDR3 has 15 amino acids. The germline V and J ends were trimmed by 0 bases and 7 bases, with 13 bases remaining between them. Germline V gene data show CDR1 as SGHNT and CDR2 as YENEEA. The DNA of the CDR3 is TGTGCCAGCAGCTTAGATCCAACCCCAGAGAATGAGCAGTTCTTC. Protein sequence: CASSLDPTPENEQFF.

The chain joins TRBV29-1 to TRBJ1-2, with 7 positions matching TRBD1. Germline assignment: CDR1 SQVTM and CDR2 ANQGSEA. J gave up 0 bases and V 0 bases, and 7 bases lay outside the gene matches. This CDR3 region has 16 residues. The DNA for the CDR3 is TGCAGCGTTGAAGAAGTCCGGGACAGATCTAACTATGGCTACACCTTC. Its translation: CSVEEVRDRSNYGYTF.

The chain recombines TRBV30 with TRBJ1-1, with 7 bases identical to TRBD1. The CDR3 runs to 13 residues. Germline loops: CDR1 GTSNPN, CDR2 SVGIG (reference sequence). Losses at the gene ends were 5 bases for V and 4 bases for J; bases not matched to a gene: 7. The CDR3 bases are TGTGCCTGGCAGCAAGACAGGGTCACTGAAGCTTTCTTT. This codes for CAWQQDRVTEAFF.

The chain joins TRBV9 to TRBJ2-7; TRBD2 aligns across 12 bases. J gave up 7 bases and V 4 bases, and 9 bases lay outside the gene matches. The CDR3 totals 15 residues. Germline V gene data show CDR1 as SGDLS and CDR2 as YYNGEE. The CDR3 protein is CASSLGLAGGEEQYF. Here the CDR3 DNA reads TGTGCCAGCAGCCTTGGGCTAGCGGGAGGGGAGGAGCAGTACTTC.

This clonotype was seen only a few times. The V gene is TRBV30, the J gene TRBJ2-3, with 7 positions matching TRBD1. CDR1 is GTSNPN, CDR2 SVGIG, per germline (reference sequence). The junction had 7 bases not matched to a gene; V was cut back by 5 bases and J by 2 bases. CDR3 length: 14 residues. DNA of the CDR3: TGTGCCTGGTCACAGGGGACCGACACAGATACGCAGTATTTT. Its protein is CAWSQGTDTDTQYF.

The chain combines TRBV7-9 with TRBJ1-5; D uncertain. The CDR3 is made up of 14 amino acids. Germline lookup yields CDR1 SEHNR and CDR2 FQNEAQ (reference sequence). Trimming shortened V by 2 bases and J by 0 bases, and 5 bases separated the two germline ends. The chain's CDR3 is CASSLPHSNQPQHF. CDR3 nucleotides: TGTGCCAGCAGCTTACCACATAGCAATCAGCCCCAGCATTTT. Combining the CDR3 with reference TRBV7-9 and TRBJ1-5 gives the whole variable domain DTGVSQNPRHKITKRGQNVTFRCDPISEHNRLYWYRQTLGQGPEFLTYFQNEAQLEKSRLLSDRFSAERPKGSFSTLEIQRTEQGDSAMYLCASSLPHSNQPQHFGDGTRLSIL.

This chain connects TRBV12-3 or TRBV12-4 to TRBJ1-1; D is possibly TRBD1 (6 bases). The V and J ends lost 5 bases and 0 bases respectively, with 10 bases between them. This CDR3 spans 14 amino acids. The CDR3 coding sequence is TGTGCCAGCAGTGTGGACAGACTGAACACTGAAGCTTTCTTT. Amino acids: CASSVDRLNTEAFF.

Only a few counts were recorded for this clonotype. V is TRBV7-6 and J is TRBJ2-7; a weak D match, TRBD1 (6 bases). The germline V gene encodes CDR1 SGHVS and CDR2 FNYEAQ. With 5 bases removed from V and 1 base from J, the gap between germline ends came to 12 bases. The CDR3 runs to 14 residues. CDR3 protein: CASSDLQGSYEQYF. The CDR3 DNA reads as TGTGCCAGCAGCGACCTACAGGGTTCCTACGAGCAGTACTTC.

In its sample, this clonotype was seen a few times. V is TRBV10-3 and J is TRBJ2-2; D gene uncertain. The CDR3 runs to 12 residues. Trimming shortened V by 3 bases and J by 5 bases, and 4 bases separated the two germline ends. Germline loops: CDR1 ENHRY, CDR2 SYGVKD. The DNA for the CDR3 is TGTGCCATCAGTGATACGACCGGGGAGCTGTTTTTT. Amino acids: CAISDTTGELFF.

In its sample, this clonotype was seen a few times. The V call is TRBV7-4, the J call TRBJ2-7; 15 bases align to TRBD2. This CDR3 comprises 21 residues. V gave up 2 bases and J gave up 0 bases; unmatched junction bases: 14. CDR1 SGHVT and CDR2 SQSDAQ come from the germline V gene. CDR3 coding DNA: TGTGCCAGCAGCTTATCTTTCTCGGGGACTAGCGGGGGGACGAGCTCCTACGAGCAGTACTTC. Amino acid sequence: CASSLSFSGTSGGTSSYEQYF.

The chain links TRBV7-9 to TRBJ2-5; D is unclear. There are 12 residues in the CDR3. Trimming took off 2 bases at V and 5 bases at J, with 6 bases between the two ends. CDR1 and CDR2 (germline): SEHNR, FQNEAQ (reference sequence). The chain's CDR3 is CASSLNWETQYF. The CDR3 coding sequence is TGTGCCAGCAGCTTAAATTGGGAGACCCAGTACTTC.

This clonotype was counted only a few times. The gene calls are TRBV9 and TRBJ2-7, with a tentative D call TRBD1 (5 bases). This CDR3 has 13 amino acids. CDR1 SGDLS and CDR2 YYNGEE come from the germline V gene. Trimming cost V 4 bases and J 2 bases, with 10 bases left between them. The CDR3 spells CASSPTDTYEQYF. The CDR3 region has the DNA TGTGCCAGCAGCCCGACAGACACCTACGAGCAGTACTTC.

This clonotype occurred a few times. This chain uses TRBV15 with TRBJ2-1; 13 bases are shared with TRBD2. The CDR3 contains 17 residues. J gave up 4 bases and V 1 base, and 4 bases lay outside the gene matches. CDR1 and CDR2 from the germline V gene are LNHNV and YYDKDF (reference sequence). The CDR3: CATSRVLTSGGYNEQFF. For the CDR3, the DNA is TGTGCCACCAGCAGAGTTTTGACTAGCGGGGGGTACAATGAGCAGTTCTTC.

This chain links TRBV5-8 with TRBJ2-1; D call uncertain. Trimming pared 1 base from V and 6 bases from J, leaving 11 bases between. The CDR3 loop spans 14 amino acids. Germline V lookup: CDR1 SGHTS, CDR2 YDEGEE. In DNA, the CDR3 is TGTGCCAGCAGCTTGCGGTCAGTTTCCAATGAGCAGTTCTTC. Translation: CASSLRSVSNEQFF.

The chain has TRBV12-3 or TRBV12-4 and TRBJ2-2; D perhaps matches TRBD1 (6 bases). The V and J ends lost 2 bases and 1 base respectively, with 11 bases between them. The CDR3 runs 16 residues. CDR3 bases: TGTGCCAGCAGTTTACGGCAGGGGATGAACACCGGGGAGCTGTTTTTT. This translates into CASSLRQGMNTGELFF.

This clonotype came up once. The V gene is TRBV19, the J gene TRBJ1-1, with a weak D call TRBD1 (5 bases). Trimming pared 5 bases from V and 3 bases from J, leaving 16 bases between. Germline V CDR1 and CDR2: LNHDA, SQIVND (reference sequence). The CDR3 length is 15 residues. CDR3 protein: CASSHQGLVDTEAFF. The CDR3 DNA sequence: TGTGCCAGTAGTCATCAGGGCTTGGTAGACACTGAAGCTTTCTTT.

A few counts support this clonotype. This chain's CDR3 is CSVGQGTYEQYF. CDR3 coding DNA: TGCAGCGTGGGACAGGGAACCTACGAGCAGTACTTC. The chain employs TRBV29-1 and TRBJ2-7, with 9 bases fitting TRBD1. Per germline, CDR1 SQVTM and CDR2 ANQGSEA. Losses at the gene ends were 6 bases for V and 2 bases for J; bases not matched to a gene: 2. CDR3 size: 12 residues.

The V gene is TRBV7-9, the J gene TRBJ2-1; 10 nucleotides align to TRBD1. CDR3 length: 17 residues. Trimming removed 4 bases from V and 0 bases from J; junction bases left unmatched: 6. Per germline, CDR1 SEHNR and CDR2 FQNEAQ (reference sequence). The CDR3 reads CASSSRDRGASYNEQFF. As DNA, the CDR3 is TGTGCCAGCAGCTCCCGGGACAGGGGAGCCTCCTACAATGAGCAGTTCTTC.

This chain uses TRBV7-8 with TRBJ2-1; the match to TRBD2 covers 11 bases. The ends lost 3 bases at V and 7 bases at J; junction bases unmatched: 14. This CDR3 region has 18 residues. Germline V gene sequence: CDR1 SGHVS, CDR2 FQNEAQ. CDR3 amino acids: CASSFRVGRLAGQNEQFF. In nucleotides, the CDR3 is TGTGCCAGCAGCTTTCGGGTCGGGCGACTAGCGGGACAAAATGAGCAGTTCTTC.

The V gene is TRBV5-6, the J gene TRBJ2-7; no clear D gene. This CDR3 has 11 residues. V was shortened by 2 bases and J by 7 bases, with 7 bases between the two germline ends. CDR1 is SGHDT and CDR2 is YYEEEE in the germline V gene. CDR3 protein: CASSFLLEQYF. The CDR3 DNA is TGTGCCAGCAGCTTCCTTTTGGAGCAGTACTTC. The full variable domain, completed using reference TRBV5-6 and TRBJ2-7, is DAGVTQSPTHLIKTRGQQVTLRCSPKSGHDTVSWYQQALGQGPQFIFQYYEEEERQRGNFPDRFSGHQFPNYSSELNVNALLLGDSALYLCASSFLLEQYFGPGTRLTVT.

The chain is built from TRBV12-3 or TRBV12-4 and TRBJ2-1; no firm D call. The CDR3 runs to 14 residues. V lost 7 bases to trimming and J lost 6 bases, with 16 bases between them. The CDR3 sequence is CASIAVQQVNEQFF. The CDR3 bases are TGTGCCAGCATCGCGGTACAGCAAGTCAATGAGCAGTTCTTC.

This clonotype was recorded a few times. The rearrangement joins TRBV10-3 to TRBJ1-1; D not certain. V gave up 3 bases and J gave up 2 bases, with 7 bases separating them. This CDR3 has 13 amino acids. CDR1 is ENHRY, CDR2 SYGVKD, per germline. The CDR3 DNA is TGTGCCATCAGTGACATGTACAACACTGAAGCTTTCTTT. As protein: CAISDMYNTEAFF.

V usage is TRBV25-1 and J usage is TRBJ2-4; perhaps TRBD2 as D (5 bases). The CDR3 sequence is 14 residues long. Per the germline V gene, CDR1 is MGHDK and CDR2 is SYGVNS. Trimming shortened V by 8 bases and J by 0 bases, and 11 bases separated the two germline ends. The CDR3: CASSGFLAKNIQYF. In nucleotides, the CDR3 is TGTGCCAGCTCGGGATTCCTAGCCAAAAACATTCAGTACTTC.

This chain joins TRBV29-1 and TRBJ2-7, with 7 bases matching TRBD1. After removal of 4 bases from V and 5 bases from J, the junction contained 5 bases not matched to a gene. Germline V gives CDR1 SQVTM, CDR2 ANQGSEA. The CDR3 covers 12 residues. Written as DNA, the CDR3 is TGCAGCGTTGTGGGGGACAGCCACGAGCAGTACTTC. This codes for CSVVGDSHEQYF.

This clonotype was observed a few times. The chain employs TRBV4-1 and TRBJ1-6, with 9 bases that match TRBD1. This CDR3 has 16 amino acids. J was trimmed by 9 bases and V by 4 bases; bases with no gene match: 10. Germline V gives CDR1 MGHRA, CDR2 YSYEKL. CDR3 bases: TGCGCCAGCAGCCGCGCCTCAGGGACAGGGACTTCACCCCTCCACTTT. This gives the protein CASSRASGTGTSPLHF.

The J gene is TRBJ2-1, the V gene TRBV12-3 or TRBV12-4, with TRBD1 identical over 11 bases. The CDR3 spans 17 residues. The trim removed 4 bases at V and 7 bases at J, leaving 12 bases unmatched. This CDR3 is CASSYRTGGFWGNEQFF. CDR3 nucleotide sequence: TGTGCCAGCAGTTACCGGACAGGGGGCTTTTGGGGGAATGAGCAGTTCTTC.

This clonotype occurred a few times. The chain links TRBV5-4 to TRBJ2-5; 10 bases line up with TRBD2. J lost 5 bases, V lost 4 bases, and 11 bases had no gene match. Germline CDR1 SGHNT, CDR2 YYREEE (reference sequence). This CDR3 contains 16 residues. The CDR3 region is CASSQTPLAGYETQYF. CDR3 bases: TGTGCCAGCAGCCAGACACCACTAGCGGGGTATGAGACCCAGTACTTC.